Listed below are T cell receptor beta chains from one sample, sequenced in a study of blood T cell repertoires in COVID-19. Here immunoSEQ multiplex PCR was the method, and the copy in TCRdb shows in-frame clones only, minus some. The sample carries approximately 76,000 clones, about four fifths recorded once. Sequenced sample: peripheral blood. The receptor source for this set is a man older than 75 with active or convalescent COVID-19. Both conserved end residues are part of each CDR3. D genes are given only for firm matches. Clone size, where shown, is once, few, many, or a class for clones that have expanded.

v_gene: TRBV10-1
abundance: once
j_gene: TRBJ2-2
d_gene: .
CDR3nt: TGCGCCAGCAGGGTAGCGGTAGACACCGGGGAGCTGTTTTTT
CDR3aa: CASRVAVDTGELFF

v_gene: TRBV6-5
abundance: .
j_gene: TRBJ2-4
d_gene: TRBD2
CDR3nt: TGTGCCAGCACCTTAGCGGGGGGAGCCAAAAACATTCAGTACTTC
CDR3aa: CASTLAGGAKNIQYF

v_gene: TRBV2
abundance: .
j_gene: TRBJ1-5
d_gene: TRBD1
CDR3nt: TGTGCCAGCATCCAACAGGGGAATAGCAATCAGCCCCAGCATTTT
CDR3aa: CASIQQGNSNQPQHF

v_gene: TRBV3-1/TRBV3-2
abundance: .
j_gene: TRBJ2-7
d_gene: .
CDR3nt: TGTGCCAGCAGCCAAGATCGGGCGGGGAACTACGAGCAGTACTTC
CDR3aa: CASSQDRAGNYEQYF

v_gene: TRBV29-1
abundance: .
j_gene: TRBJ2-7
d_gene: TRBD2
CDR3nt: TGCAGCGTTGAGTACCAGGCTAGCGGGTTATACGAGCAGTACTTC
CDR3aa: CSVEYQASGLYEQYF

v_gene: TRBV7-3
abundance: .
j_gene: TRBJ1-2
d_gene: TRBD1
CDR3nt: TGTGCCAGCAGCAGAGGACAGGGAGGAGGCTACACCTTC
CDR3aa: CASSRGQGGGYTF

v_gene: TRBV29-1
abundance: .
j_gene: TRBJ2-3
d_gene: TRBD2
CDR3nt: TGCAGCGTTGAGGTGGGGACTAGCGGGAGTTCTGCGCAGTATTTT
CDR3aa: CSVEVGTSGSSAQYF

v_gene: TRBV5-4
abundance: .
j_gene: TRBJ1-1
d_gene: .
CDR3nt: TGTGCCAGCAGCAACCAGGGTGGGGGGTTCACTGAAGCTTTCTTT
CDR3aa: CASSNQGGGFTEAFF

v_gene: TRBV11-2
abundance: .
j_gene: TRBJ1-2
d_gene: TRBD1
CDR3nt: TGTGCCAGCAGCCAGGACAGGGGCGGGCGCTACACCTTC
CDR3aa: CASSQDRGGRYTF

v_gene: TRBV27
abundance: .
j_gene: TRBJ2-7
d_gene: .
CDR3nt: TGTGCCAGCAACCCGACAGGAACCTACGAGCAGTACTTC
CDR3aa: CASNPTGTYEQYF

v_gene: TRBV30
abundance: .
j_gene: TRBJ1-4
d_gene: .
CDR3nt: TGTGCCTGGAGTCGGGGTTGGGGAGAAAAACTGTTTTTT
CDR3aa: CAWSRGWGEKLFF

v_gene: TRBV18
abundance: .
j_gene: TRBJ2-5
d_gene: .
CDR3nt: TGTGCCAGCTCCCCCGGTGTTACCCAAGAGACCCAGTACTTC
CDR3aa: CASSPGVTQETQYF

v_gene: TRBV30
abundance: .
j_gene: TRBJ1-5
d_gene: .
CDR3nt: TGTGCCTCCTCTACCTCCAGGGCGAGCAATCAGCCCCAGCATTTT
CDR3aa: CASSTSRASNQPQHF

v_gene: TRBV5-8
abundance: .
j_gene: TRBJ1-2
d_gene: TRBD1
CDR3nt: TGTGCCAGCAGTAGGGACAGCTATGGCTACACCTTC
CDR3aa: CASSRDSYGYTF

v_gene: TRBV5-4
abundance: .
j_gene: TRBJ2-7
d_gene: .
CDR3nt: TGTGCCAGCAGCTCCCGGGTCGGGTCTAGAAACTTC
CDR3aa: CASSSRVGSRNF

v_gene: TRBV5-1
abundance: .
j_gene: TRBJ2-7
d_gene: TRBD1
CDR3nt: TGCGCCAGCAGCTTGGTATTGGGGACAGGTGGGCACGAGCAGTACTTC
CDR3aa: CASSLVLGTGGHEQYF

v_gene: TRBV2
abundance: .
j_gene: TRBJ1-6
d_gene: TRBD1
CDR3nt: TGTGCCAGCAGTAAACCGGGACAGGGGGGTTCACCCCTCCACTTT
CDR3aa: CASSKPGQGGSPLHF

v_gene: TRBV19
abundance: .
j_gene: TRBJ2-7
d_gene: TRBD2
CDR3nt: TGTGCCAGTAGTACGACTAGCGGCCCTTTCGAGCAGTACTTC
CDR3aa: CASSTTSGPFEQYF

v_gene: TRBV5-1
abundance: once
j_gene: TRBJ2-3
d_gene: .
CDR3nt: TGCGCCAGCAGCCGGGACACCCAGGGCACAGATACGCAGTATTTT
CDR3aa: CASSRDTQGTDTQYF

v_gene: TRBV10-3
abundance: .
j_gene: TRBJ2-5
d_gene: TRBD2
CDR3nt: TGTGCCATCAGTGAACCGGGACTAGAAGGGGAGACCCAGTACTTC
CDR3aa: CAISEPGLEGETQYF

v_gene: TRBV18
abundance: few
j_gene: TRBJ1-4
d_gene: .
CDR3nt: TGTGCCAGCTCACCAGAACTTAATGAAAAACTGTTTTTT
CDR3aa: CASSPELNEKLFF

v_gene: TRBV10-2
abundance: .
j_gene: TRBJ1-5
d_gene: .
CDR3nt: TGCGCCAGCAGTGGAAGCACCTTGGATCAGCCCCAGCATTTT
CDR3aa: CASSGSTLDQPQHF

v_gene: TRBV30
abundance: .
j_gene: TRBJ1-5
d_gene: .
CDR3nt: TGTGCCTGGAGTATGACCGAGGGCCAGCCCCAGCATTTT
CDR3aa: CAWSMTEGQPQHF

v_gene: TRBV7-2
abundance: .
j_gene: TRBJ2-1
d_gene: .
CDR3nt: TGTGCCAGCAGCTTAGCGAGCCTTGAGCAGTTCTTC
CDR3aa: CASSLASLEQFF

v_gene: TRBV5-4
abundance: .
j_gene: TRBJ1-6
d_gene: TRBD1
CDR3nt: TGTGCCAGCAGCAGGGGGCCAGGAGATAATTCACCCCTCCACTTT
CDR3aa: CASSRGPGDNSPLHF

v_gene: TRBV5-4
abundance: few
j_gene: TRBJ2-1
d_gene: TRBD1
CDR3nt: TGTGCCAGCAGCTTGGCGGGGACAGGGTATGAGCAGTTCTTC
CDR3aa: CASSLAGTGYEQFF

v_gene: TRBV20-1
abundance: .
j_gene: TRBJ2-1
d_gene: TRBD1
CDR3nt: TGCAGTGCTAGTTGGGACAGGGGCTACAATGAGCAGTTCTTC
CDR3aa: CSASWDRGYNEQFF

v_gene: TRBV28
abundance: .
j_gene: TRBJ1-5
d_gene: TRBD1
CDR3nt: TGTGCCAGCACTTTTACAGGGGGGTTGGTTCGGCCCCAGCATTTT
CDR3aa: CASTFTGGLVRPQHF

v_gene: TRBV11-2
abundance: .
j_gene: TRBJ1-1
d_gene: TRBD1
CDR3nt: TGTGCCAGCAACCCGACAGGGGCAAACACTGAAGCTTTCTTT
CDR3aa: CASNPTGANTEAFF

v_gene: TRBV6-5
abundance: .
j_gene: TRBJ2-5
d_gene: TRBD1
CDR3nt: TGTGCCAGCAGCCGGGACAGTCAAGAGACCCAGTACTTC
CDR3aa: CASSRDSQETQYF

v_gene: TRBV19
abundance: .
j_gene: TRBJ1-2
d_gene: .
CDR3nt: TGTGCCAGTAGCCTGACGGGGGCTAACTATGGCTACACCTTC
CDR3aa: CASSLTGANYGYTF

v_gene: TRBV28
abundance: .
j_gene: TRBJ1-5
d_gene: TRBD1
CDR3nt: TGTGCCAGCGACAGGGGGCCGCTATATAGCAATCAGCCCCAGCATTTT
CDR3aa: CASDRGPLYSNQPQHF

v_gene: TRBV3-1/TRBV3-2
abundance: .
j_gene: TRBJ1-4
d_gene: .
CDR3nt: TGTGCCAGCAGCAAGAACAGAGAGGAAAAACTGTTTTTT
CDR3aa: CASSKNREEKLFF

v_gene: TRBV18
abundance: .
j_gene: TRBJ2-2
d_gene: .
CDR3nt: TGTACCAGCTCACCCCAGGGGAACACCGGGGAGCTGTTTTTT
CDR3aa: CTSSPQGNTGELFF

v_gene: TRBV11-2
abundance: .
j_gene: TRBJ2-1
d_gene: TRBD1
CDR3nt: TGTGCCAGCAGCCCGGGACAGTCTTACAATGAGCAGTTCTTC
CDR3aa: CASSPGQSYNEQFF

v_gene: TRBV11-2
abundance: .
j_gene: TRBJ2-1
d_gene: .
CDR3nt: TGTGCCAGCAGCTCGCAGGCCTACAATGAGCAGTTCTTC
CDR3aa: CASSSQAYNEQFF

v_gene: TRBV30
abundance: .
j_gene: TRBJ2-7
d_gene: .
CDR3nt: TGTGCCTGGATAGAACCTCGGGAGCAGTACTTC
CDR3aa: CAWIEPREQYF

v_gene: TRBV5-1
abundance: .
j_gene: TRBJ2-1
d_gene: TRBD2
CDR3nt: TGCGCCAGCAGCTTGGGCGGGAGCAAAGAAGAGCAGTTCTTC
CDR3aa: CASSLGGSKEEQFF

v_gene: TRBV12-5
abundance: once
j_gene: TRBJ2-3
d_gene: TRBD1
CDR3nt: TGTGCTAGTGGTCCAGGACAGGGGGACACAGATACGCAGTATTTT
CDR3aa: CASGPGQGDTDTQYF

v_gene: TRBV9
abundance: .
j_gene: TRBJ2-7
d_gene: TRBD2
CDR3nt: TGTGCCAGCAGCGTAGAGCGGGAGTTTTCCTACGAGCAGTACTTC
CDR3aa: CASSVEREFSYEQYF